Below, 21 T cell receptor beta chains from the same sample are listed, as sequenced in a study of blood T cells in healthy people across ages. The use of a sample-barcoded 5' primer and a J-beta primer mix characterized a second PCR of roughly 7 to 12 cycles. TCRdb reprocessed the 5' RACE reads with MiXCR, giving one entry per CDR3 protein. The sample consists of approximately 800,000 distinct CDR3 sequences, 35% to 50% of them appearing once. The sample taken for sequencing was blood. All receptors derive from a man at least 80 years old in good health.

The chain employs TRBV7-2 and TRBJ1-5, with D perhaps matching TRBD1 (6 bases). The germline V and J ends were trimmed by 5 bases and 5 bases, with 10 bases remaining between them. The CDR3 consists of 13 residues. Germline CDR1 is SGHTA and CDR2 is FQGNSA. The DNA for the CDR3 is TGTGCCAGCAGCGCAACAGGGCATCAGCCCCAGCATTTT. Translating gives CASSATGHQPQHF.

This chain links TRBV2 with TRBJ2-2; D is unresolved. V was pared by 5 bases and J by 1 base, with 8 bases between. This CDR3 is built from 14 residues. Germline lookup yields CDR1 SNHLY and CDR2 FYNNEI. The CDR3 is CASSSDMNTGELFF. The CDR3 coding sequence is TGTGCCAGCAGTTCCGACATGAACACCGGGGAGCTGTTTTTT.

J is TRBJ2-1 and V is TRBV24-1, with 14 bases aligning to TRBD2. Germline values: CDR1 KGHDR, CDR2 SFDVKD. The CDR3 is 16 amino acids. With V trimmed by 4 bases and J by 8 bases, 6 bases remained unmatched. CDR3 nucleotide sequence: TGTGCCACCAGTGACCGAGGGACTAGCGGGAGTGATGAGCAGTTCTTC. Its protein product is CATSDRGTSGSDEQFF.

The chain is built from TRBV7-9 and TRBJ1-2, with 8 nucleotides matching TRBD1. V dropped 7 bases and J dropped 3; count of bases not matched to a gene: 10. The germline CDR1 and CDR2 sequences are SEHNR and FQNEAQ (reference sequence). This CDR3 region has 15 residues. CDR3 in amino acids: CASTQIGQGDYGYTF. Here the CDR3 DNA reads TGTGCCAGCACCCAGATCGGACAGGGAGACTATGGCTACACCTTC.

There are a few counts of this clonotype. The chain combines TRBV7-9 with TRBJ2-5; TRBD1 aligns across 9 bases. The CDR3 is 15 residues long. The trim removed 5 bases at V and 6 bases at J, leaving 10 bases unmatched. From germline, CDR1 is SEHNR and CDR2 FQNEAQ (reference sequence). CDR3 bases: TGTGCCAGCAGCGTCCCTACCGGGACAGGGCAGACCCAGTACTTC. Amino acid sequence: CASSVPTGTGQTQYF.

Notes on this clonotype: A read error may account for a junction end that differs from germline. The chain is built from TRBV5-1 and TRBJ2-1, with D possibly TRBD1 on 6 matching bases. Germline loops: CDR1 SGHRS, CDR2 YFSETQ. The CDR3 has 13 amino acids. The CDR3 protein is CASSTDSYSEQFF. Here the CDR3 DNA reads TGCGCCAGCAGCACGGACAGCTACAGTGAGCAGTTCTTC.

The gene calls are TRBV20-1 and TRBJ1-2; the D gene is possibly TRBD1 (6 bases). This CDR3 is built from 15 residues. V lost 0 bases, J lost 1 base, and 12 bases lay in between. Germline V CDR1 and CDR2: DFQATT, SNEGSKA (reference sequence). The CDR3 DNA reads as TGCAGTGCTAGAGAAACAGGGTTTGTTAACTATGGCTACACCTTC. This translates into CSARETGFVNYGYTF.

In this sample, this clonotype turned up once. This chain links TRBV19 with TRBJ2-7; D is possibly TRBD1 (6 bases). This CDR3 region has 13 residues. V lost 5 bases and J 4 bases, leaving 12 bases between the germline ends. The germline CDR1 and CDR2 sequences are LNHDA and SQIVND (reference sequence). The CDR3 reads CASSEQGGYEQYF. CDR3 sequence (DNA): TGTGCCAGTAGTGAACAGGGTGGATACGAGCAGTACTTC.

On this clonotype: A much larger clone differs from this one at a single base, so this may be a read error. V gene TRBV4-3 combines with J gene TRBJ2-7; D perhaps matches TRBD2 (5 bases). V lost 1 base and J lost 7, with 20 bases in between. Germline lookup yields CDR1 LGHNA and CDR2 YSLEER. The CDR3 runs 16 residues. CDR3 sequence: CASSQGGSPTYNEQYF. The CDR3 DNA reads TGCGCCAGCAGCCAAGGAGGGTCTCCGACCTACAATGAGCAGTACTTC.

This clonotype turned up a few times. This chain uses TRBV29-1 with TRBJ2-5; TRBD1 matches 8 bases. The junction had 8 bases not matched to a gene; V was cut back by 3 bases and J by 5 bases. CDR1 and CDR2 (germline): SQVTM, ANQGSEA. The CDR3 runs 14 residues. The CDR3: CSVEWTGRIETQYF. The DNA for the CDR3 is TGCAGCGTTGAGTGGACAGGGAGAATTGAGACCCAGTACTTC.

This clonotype was seen more than once but under ten times. This chain links TRBV10-3 with TRBJ2-1; TRBD2 matches 11 bases. V shed 6 bases, J shed 7 bases, and the junction held 8 bases outside the gene matches. The CDR3 extends over 15 amino acids. Germline V lookup: CDR1 ENHRY, CDR2 SYGVKD. The CDR3 spells CAISPGASGGNEQFF. The CDR3 region has the DNA TGTGCCATCAGCCCTGGGGCTAGCGGGGGGAATGAGCAGTTCTTC.

The rearrangement uses TRBV12-3 or TRBV12-4 and TRBJ1-5; D ambiguous. Trimming pared 3 bases from V and 6 bases from J, leaving 18 bases between. The CDR3 spans 16 residues. Here the CDR3 reads CASSFSSADLSQPQHF. The CDR3 DNA sequence: TGTGCCAGCAGTTTCAGTAGCGCAGACCTCAGTCAGCCCCAGCATTTT.

There are a few counts of this clonotype. The rearrangement joins TRBV9 to TRBJ2-2; 14 positions match TRBD2. Germline V CDR1 and CDR2: SGDLS, YYNGEE. The CDR3 is 18 residues long. The V gene end was trimmed by 3 bases and the J gene end by 6 bases; junction bases not matched to a gene: 10. Here the CDR3 DNA reads TGTGCCAGCAGCGGGGGGACTAGCGGGAGTGTAAGGCCCGGGGAGCTGTTTTTT. It is translated as CASSGGTSGSVRPGELFF. Full variable domain (remainder filled in from reference TRBV9 and TRBJ2-2): DSGVTQTPKHLITATGQRVTLRCSPRSGDLSVYWYQQSLDQGLQFLIQYYNGEERAKGNILERFSAQQFPDLHSELNLSSLELGDSALYFCASSGGTSGSVRPGELFFGEGSRLTVL.

This clonotype was found a few times. The chain employs TRBV2 and TRBJ2-3; 7 bases agree with TRBD1. V gave up 7 bases and J gave up 2 bases; unmatched junction bases: 6. This CDR3 has 14 residues. Looked up from germline, CDR1 is SNHLY and CDR2 is FYNNEI. CDR3 region: CASTQDRFTDTQYF. CDR3 bases: TGTGCCAGCACTCAGGACAGGTTCACAGATACGCAGTATTTT.

The DNA for the CDR3 is TGTGCCAGCAGCTCCCGCCAGAGCGCCCTATACGAGCAGTACTTC. Its translation: CASSSRQSALYEQYF. This chain uses TRBV5-5 with TRBJ2-7; D is unresolved. The CDR3 totals 15 residues. With 3 bases removed from V and 4 bases from J, the gap between germline ends came to 17 bases. The germline V gene encodes CDR1 SGHKS and CDR2 YYEKEE (reference sequence).

CDR3 bases: TGCGCCAGCAGCTTCAATAGCGGGAGGGCCTCCGATGAGCAGTACTTC. Protein sequence: CASSFNSGRASDEQYF. The chain combines TRBV5-1 with TRBJ2-5; 11 bases fit TRBD2. V shed 2 bases and J 11 bases; nucleotides not matched to a gene: 14. This CDR3 comprises 16 residues. Germline values: CDR1 SGHRS, CDR2 YFSETQ. Using reference TRBV5-1 and TRBJ2-5 for the parts outside the CDR3, the full variable domain is KAGVTQTPRYLIKTRGQQVTLSCSPISGHRSVSWYQQTPGQGLQFLFEYFSETQRNKGNFPGRFSGRQFSNSRSEMNVSTLELGDSALYLCASSFNSGRASDEQYFGPGTRLLVL.

The chain is built from TRBV28 and TRBJ2-1, with 8 bases fitting TRBD2. Germline CDR1 reads MDHEN; CDR2 reads SYDVKM. The CDR3 is made up of 14 amino acids. The J segment lost 10 bases and the V segment lost 6 bases, leaving 11 bases of the junction unmatched. The CDR3 DNA follows: TGTGCCAGCAGGAGACCTGGGACTAGGGGCGAGCAGTTCTTC. Protein sequence: CASRRPGTRGEQFF.

This clonotype was detected a few times. The J gene is TRBJ2-3, the V gene TRBV4-3; D is undetermined. V was pared by 1 base and J by 0 bases, with 11 bases between. Germline V gives CDR1 LGHNA, CDR2 YSLEER. CDR3 length: 16 amino acids. CDR3 bases: TGCGCCAGCAGCCAAGGGGCTATAGTTAGCACAGATACGCAGTATTTT. It encodes CASSQGAIVSTDTQYF.

The table lists this clonotype with many counts. The chain uses TRBV4-2 and TRBJ2-1; TRBD2 aligns across 7 bases. This CDR3 contains 16 residues. Germline lookup yields CDR1 LGHNA and CDR2 YNFKEQ. V lost 4 bases, J lost 0 bases, and 6 bases stayed unmatched. The CDR3 coding sequence is TGTGCCAGCAGCCGGGACGCTAGCGGCTCCTACAATGAGCAGTTCTTC. It specifies CASSRDASGSYNEQFF.

Written as DNA, the CDR3 is TGTGCCAGCAGCGTAGCTAGGACGGGAGACCCCGGGGCCAACGTCCTGACTTTC. Translation: CASSVARTGDPGANVLTF. The chain is built from TRBV9 and TRBJ2-6; a possible D gene is TRBD2 (6 bases). The CDR3 spans 18 residues. The V gene lost 0 bases and the J gene lost 4 bases, with 17 bases spanning the gap. The germline V gene has CDR1 SGDLS and CDR2 YYNGEE.

There are many counts of this clonotype. The CDR3 coding sequence is TGCAGCGTTGAATCTGGCGGTTATGAGCAGTTCTTC. It encodes CSVESGGYEQFF. The chain combines TRBV29-1 with TRBJ2-1; no reliable D call. The CDR3 totals 12 residues. Between the trimmed V and J ends, which lost 2 bases and 8 bases, there was a span of 10 bases. Germline CDR1 reads SQVTM; CDR2 reads ANQGSEA.